This TCR beta chain emerged from a study of response to subunit inactivated influenza vaccine. TCRdb reprocessed the RT-PCR reads with MiXCR, giving one entry per CDR3 protein. The sample lists 290,000 or so distinct CDR3 sequences, roughly 20% occurring once. The germline V gene encodes CDR1 SGHDT and CDR2 YYEEEE. This CDR3 region has 12 residues. Trimming cost V 5 bases and J 6 bases, with 11 bases left between them. This clonotype was counted ten times or more. This clonotype was sampled from a man in his fifties or sixties who received an inactivated influenza vaccine. This specimen consisted of PBMCs from blood, obtained roughly 20 months after vaccination. V is TRBV5-6 and J is TRBJ1-1; no firm D call. The DNA of the CDR3 is TGTGCCAGCAGGACCCGGGCCTCTGAAGCTTTCTTT. Translated: CASRTRASEAFF.